This T cell receptor beta chain appears in the sequencing data of a study of cytomegalovirus exposure and HLA in healthy donors (dated by TCRdb to about 2017). About the study as a whole: An earlier analysis of roughly 570 of the donors reported approximately 260 Gb of sequence data and approximately 120 million unique TCR beta sequences obtained from some 200 million T cells. Among roughly 400 genotyped donors of the cohort, an average of approximately 220,000 unique TCR beta nucleotide sequences was sequenced per donor, of which about 18% were non-productive. Several DR-DQ haplotypes were handled as single units for association and clustering because linkage in the cohort was strong. The genetic ancestry cluster associated with self-reported Caucasian donors included over 80% of the roughly 380 genotyped donors. In a later analysis, previously published TCR beta repertoires from hundreds of donors were re-analyzed and high-resolution HLA genotyping was added so that TCR occurrence patterns could be studied. Every repertoire in the discovery cohort had been generated on one and the same sequencing platform. Using immunosequencing, the study profiled T cell repertoires from 550 to 750 subjects and related those repertoires to cytomegalovirus serostatus. A later genetic analysis used genome-wide SNP genotypes for about 60% of the roughly 700 donors, treating that subset as a discovery cohort. Donor age, sex, ethnicity and CMV serostatus were compiled together with the repertoire data. In the later analysis, no new phenotypic data were used to find candidate immune exposures; instead, reliance was placed on TCR beta sequences and their occurrence across donors. To predict cytomegalovirus infection status, the study combined high-throughput TCR immunosequencing, statistical association of individual TCRs with disease status, and machine learning. The study aimed to test whether cataloging public T cell receptors could reveal signatures of past pathogen exposure. In addition to the first cohort of roughly 670 subjects, a separate validation cohort of under 150 different subjects was used. The number of typed donors differed by locus: roughly 629-640 for A, B, C, DRB1 and DQB1; 522 for DQA1; fewer than 610 for DPA1; and about 450 for DPB1. An early release that covered fewer than 800 HLA-typed donors contained approximately 300 gigabases of sequencing data and tens of millions of unique TCR sequences. In an earlier analysis of around 540 of the donors, high-throughput TCR beta sequencing was used to judge whether each TCR beta V gene segment behaved as functional or pseudogenic. HLA typing included class I and class II loci at four-digit resolution. What the research found in general, with its limitations: V-gene and J-gene trimming of TCR beta chains was associated with a missense DCLRE1C variant in a later genetic analysis, and the association was replicated in an independent cohort. In vitro tests confirmed that a few of the cytomegalovirus-associated TCR beta chains recognize cytomegalovirus antigens. The cohort was sequenced for TCR beta chains only, and without alpha or paired-chain data the features that could be detected were limited. The classifier was reported to diagnose cytomegalovirus status with high specificity and sensitivity in both the original cohort and the validation cohort. In an earlier analysis of 450 to 750 of the donors, most TCR beta V segments appeared in productive rearrangements about 87% or about 30% of the time, broadly matching IMGT annotations. In a later analysis, 15,000 to 20,000 TCR beta sequences were associated with specific HLA alleles at a false discovery rate of 0.05. While some public TCRs were present in many individuals, most TCR sequences turned up only very rarely across donors. According to a later analysis, most CMV-associated TCR beta chains appeared to be HLA-restricted, and the HLA associations seemed to be driven largely by CMV exposure. Presence/absence analyses assumed roughly uniform sequencing depth across donors, an assumption that may not hold. Some IMGT-functional V segments, including TRBV6-2 and TRBV6-3, could not be distinguished by the 87-base-pair reads and were therefore excluded. Assigning TCR associations to individual alleles was difficult when HLA alleles, especially DR and DQ, strongly co-occurred. A cluster of highly shared sequence variants was judged likely to represent a technical artifact of the sequencing pipeline. The study listed 164 TCR beta chains as associated with cytomegalovirus. A later analysis found that HLA-associated TCR beta chains were more clonally expanded and had lower generation probabilities than equally common non-associated chains. Immune exposure information for the cohort was limited to CMV serostatus. A later genetic analysis reported fewer N-insertions in productive TCRs among donors in an Asian-associated ancestry cluster than the roughly 700-donor mean. The earlier analysis of 587 of the donors excluded 15 to 20 rarely observed V segments, including chromosome 9 orphons, because counts were too low. A further reported finding was that TCR beta sequences accurately predicted the HLA-A and HLA-B alleles for most subjects in the first cohort. In a later analysis, the rate of TCR association differed among HLA loci, with DRB1 alleles having the most associated TCRs and HLA-C alleles having the fewest. Correlated functional status among segregating V segments might reflect linkage disequilibrium, but an unknown experimental factor could not be ruled out. Several of the top co-occurrence clusters appeared to be linked to parvovirus B19, influenza, CMV and Epstein-Barr virus, according to a later analysis. HLA typing was unavailable for some donors at each locus, so association tests used only the typed subset. It was suggested by the authors that the approach could potentially be generalized to other disease states and immunological phenotypes.

CDR1 and CDR2 were assigned from the germline V gene as LGHNA and YNFKEQ. The CDR3 has 15 amino acids, counting the end cysteine and phenylalanine. Only CDR3 DNA is held: 45 bases, read in frame from base 1. Trimming leaves V shorter by 1 base and J shorter by 8 bases, with the junction holding 6 bases beyond the gene matches. The cohort was made up of approximately 670 healthy bone marrow donors. At the time of sampling, all cohort members were nominally healthy, though unrecorded immune exposures were likely present. The donor tested CMV seronegative and was one of the 352 seronegative cohort members. Each donor provided a peripheral blood sample, and peripheral blood mononuclear cells were used for TCR beta sequencing. Genomic DNA extraction from the blood cell samples was performed with the Qiagen DNeasy Blood Extraction Kit. The library was produced with the immunoSEQ multiplex PCR assay. The multiplex PCR relied on a mix of 60 forward primers for TCR Vbeta segments and 13 reverse primers for TCR Jbeta segments. A multiplex PCR assay on genomic DNA amplified the CDR3 region of rearranged TCR beta genes. Amplified TCR beta libraries were sequenced as 87-base-pair reads on the Illumina HiSeq System. Per the original workflow: Across the 600 to 700 repertoires, a later analysis counted roughly 77 million unique TCR beta chains, about 10 million of which were shared by at least two donors. To remove PCR and sequencing errors, raw reads were error-corrected and collapsed into unique sequences using a nearest-neighbor algorithm that merged closely related sequences. To assign V, D and J gene segments, CDR3 sequences were aligned to IMGT reference sequences. For a sequence to be retained, a match of at least six nucleotides to both a V gene segment and a J gene segment was required. Rearrangements were called productive when the CDR3 lacked stop codons and stayed in frame with V and J; all others were non-productive. CDR3 was defined according to IMGT convention as the region running from the second conserved V-encoded cysteine to the conserved J-encoded phenylalanine. Sequences without an unambiguous match to a single V gene segment were excluded from the earlier analysis of a few hundred of the donors. An earlier analysis of several hundred of the donors called V segments functional above 56.7% productive rearrangements and segregating when the between-donor standard deviation exceeded 5%. A statistical classification framework was built to diagnose cytomegalovirus status from the catalog of TCR beta chain sequences. In a later analysis, TCR nucleotide sequences were compared against IMGT/GENE-DB human TR gene sequences so that V and J genes could be assigned. A later analysis assigned CDR3 sequences and most-parsimonious VDJ recombination scenarios with the TCRdist pipeline. In a later analysis, every TCR beta chain was defined by the combination of its CDR3 amino acid sequence and its V-gene family, and reads without a unique V-gene family were dropped. In a later analysis, around 600 highly shared, low-generation-probability nucleotide sequences were removed to address suspected cross-contamination and a sequencing artifact. In a later analysis, a clonal expansion index for each public chain was calculated from normalized within-repertoire ranks of inferred template counts. A later analysis computed generation probabilities with a VDJ recombination model fitted to out-of-frame rearrangements, and checked the results against IGoR. In a later analysis, TCR-TCR, TCR-HLA and TCR-CMV co-occurrence was scored with hypergeometric tests, and a repertoire-size bias correction was applied to TCR pairs. To estimate false discovery rates, a later analysis permuted the HLA or CMV assignments 20 times. In a later analysis, co-occurring TCRs were grouped using DBSCAN, with TCRdist sequence similarity added in when clustering inside HLA-allele-positive subsets. Repertoires with fewer than 30,000 or more than 120,000 public chains were left out of co-occurrence clustering, as were about five repertoires with anomalous nucleotide sharing. Held by TCRdb, this immuneACCESS table contains in-frame sequences only and omits some clones. Under half of the omission traces to an unresolved V gene where checked; the cause of the rest is unknown. Clonal size and the V and J genes are those of that table, whereas D and trimming came from the DNA. This sample lists some 150,000 clones; approximately 80% were detected once. The top ten hold about 1.4% of the sample.

About this clone itself: Its antigen specificity is not known. No qualities accompany the bases; no much larger clone lies one base away.

The receptor chain draws on TRBV4-2 and TRBJ2-1, with TRBD2 matching 9 junction bases. Sequencing input: PBMCs. This TCR came from a woman aged 40 to 50 in good health and CMV-seronegative. The sequenced DNA: TGTGCCAGCAGCCAAGCTCGAGCGGGGGGCTATGAGCAGTTCTTC. This is translated as CASSQARAGGYEQFF.